This T cell receptor (beta chain) emerged from a study of blood T cell repertoires in COVID-19. Only one count was recorded for this clone. Here immunoSEQ multiplex PCR was the method, and the copy in TCRdb shows in-frame clones only, minus some. The repertoire includes around 300,000 clones, approximately 83% of them detected once, and roughly 14% sits in the top ten. From germline, CDR1 is SGHNT and CDR2 YYREEE (reference sequence). The CDR3 is 15 residues long. V dropped 4 bases and J dropped 4; count of bases not matched to a gene: 7. Sequencing was performed on peripheral blood. This rearrangement joins TRBV5-4 to TRBJ2-2; 7 bases agree with TRBD1. This TCR was sampled from a human donor in a cohort sampled during active COVID-19. In DNA form, the CDR3 reads TGTGCCAGCAGCGTCGGGACAGCCTTCACCGGGGAGCTGTTTTTT. Translated: CASSVGTAFTGELFF.